These 30 T cell receptor beta chains came from one sample sequenced in a study of T-cell memory formation after mild COVID-19 (dated by TCRdb to the early 2020s). Preparation of the library involved 5' RACE. Sequencing took place on an Illumina NovaSeq 6000. TCRdb reprocessing: public reads trimmed at Q25 with fastp, clones called with MiXCR, in-frame beta chains kept. CDR3 protein duplicates are merged, each entry listing the most common genes and DNA. The sample yields 450,000 to 650,000 distinct CDR3 sequences; roughly 20% were counted once. Of the sample, around 8.4% is held by the ten largest clones. Source material: PBMCs or a T cell subset sorted from them (not recorded which). Receptor source: an adult woman who had mild COVID-19 (a few samples of this study predate the infection). The sample titles of this study are shuffled in the database, so cell type and time point are left out; the donor was told from shared clones.

The chain couples TRBV12-3 or TRBV12-4 to TRBJ2-1; tentatively, D is TRBD2 (5 bases). CDR3 length: 15 amino acids. V lost 4 bases, J lost 3 bases, and 13 bases lay in between. CDR3: CASSSLGVSYNEQFF. The CDR3 DNA reads TGTGCCAGCAGTTCACTCGGGGTGAGCTACAATGAGCAGTTCTTC.

The rearrangement uses TRBV6-6 and TRBJ1-1, with 7 bases that match TRBD1. The CDR3 is 14 residues long. Looked up from germline, CDR1 is MNHNY and CDR2 is SVGAGI (reference sequence). J gave up 4 bases and V 5 bases, and 7 bases lay outside the gene matches. The DNA for the CDR3 is TGTGCCAGCAGTCTCCCCAGACAGGGCACTGAAGCTTTCTTT. This codes for CASSLPRQGTEAFF.

The gene calls are TRBV6-2 or TRBV6-3 and TRBJ1-2; 7 bases match TRBD1. Germline V gene lookup returns CDR1 MNHEY and CDR2 SVGEGT. J gave up 2 bases and V 0 bases, and 12 bases lay outside the gene matches. The CDR3 has 18 amino acids. The CDR3 spells CASSYSAGDSTPNYGYTF. DNA for the CDR3: TGTGCCAGCAGTTACTCCGCAGGGGACAGTACACCGAACTATGGCTACACCTTC.

The rearrangement joins TRBV7-3 to TRBJ1-1; D perhaps matches TRBD1 (5 bases). The CDR3 sequence is 13 residues long. The V gene's germline CDR1 is SGHTA and CDR2 FQGTGA. V lost 5 bases to trimming and J lost 11 bases, with 18 bases between them. Written as DNA, the CDR3 is TGTGCCAGCAGCCCCCAGGGTGGCGACGGGGCTTTCTTT. Amino acid sequence: CASSPQGGDGAFF.

This chain uses TRBV3-1 with TRBJ1-6; the D is unclear. Trimming pared 1 base from V and 7 bases from J, leaving 17 bases between. Germline CDR1 and CDR2: LGHDT and YNNKEL (reference sequence). The length of the CDR3 is 17 residues. CDR3 DNA: TGTGCCAGCAGCCAAGGTGAAGGGTACTTTGGGAATTCACCCCTCCACTTT. This encodes CASSQGEGYFGNSPLHF.

This clonotype was recorded a few times. The V and J genes are TRBV5-1 and TRBJ2-7; TRBD1 matches at 12 bases. This CDR3 is built from 15 residues. Germline-derived CDR1 and CDR2 are SGHRS and YFSETQ. The ends lost 4 bases at V and 7 bases at J; junction bases unmatched: 9. In DNA, the CDR3 is TGCGCCAGCAGCGCACCGGGACAGGGGGCCCGAGAGCAGTACTTC. As protein: CASSAPGQGAREQYF.

V is TRBV20-1 and J is TRBJ2-1; D is possibly TRBD2 (6 bases). Germline V gives CDR1 DFQATT, CDR2 SNEGSKA (reference sequence). The V end was cut by 0 bases, the J end by 7 bases, with 19 bases between. The CDR3 runs 16 residues. CDR3 in amino acids: CSARDIAASLANEQFF. In DNA, the CDR3 is TGCAGTGCTAGAGATATAGCGGCTAGTCTTGCGAATGAGCAGTTCTTC.

The table lists this clonotype with a few counts. The J gene is TRBJ2-5, the V gene TRBV7-9; 12 positions match TRBD2. CDR1 is SEHNR and CDR2 is FQNEAQ in the germline V gene (reference sequence). V shed 5 bases, J shed 1 base, and the junction held 8 bases outside the gene matches. This CDR3 contains 17 residues. The DNA for the CDR3 is TGTGCCAGCAGCCCGACTAGCGGGGGCGACATCCAAGAGACCCAGTACTTC. Protein: CASSPTSGGDIQETQYF.

The J gene is TRBJ2-5, the V gene TRBV11-3; D remains unclear. Trimming took 5 bases from V and 5 from J, leaving 18 bases between them. This CDR3 is built from 15 residues. Germline CDR1 reads SGHNT; CDR2 reads YENEEA. CDR3 in amino acids: CASSDPGPRAETQYF. For the CDR3, the DNA is TGTGCCAGCAGCGATCCGGGCCCAAGAGCTGAGACCCAGTACTTC.

The chain links TRBV25-1 to TRBJ1-2; 9 bases line up with TRBD1. CDR1 MGHDK and CDR2 SYGVNS come from the germline V gene. This CDR3 spans 14 amino acids. The junction had 7 bases not matched to a gene; V was cut back by 4 bases and J by 7 bases. CDR3 sequence reads: CASSGTGTGPGYTF. The CDR3 DNA is TGTGCCAGCAGTGGCACCGGGACAGGGCCTGGCTACACCTTC.

This clonotype has just a few counts. CDR3: CASSEGGRSSYNEQFF. The CDR3 DNA is TGCGCCAGCAGCGAGGGCGGGAGGAGCTCCTACAATGAGCAGTTCTTC. This chain joins TRBV5-1 and TRBJ2-1, with TRBD2 matching over 8 bases. The CDR3 spans 16 residues. V lost 4 bases to trimming and J lost 0 bases; unmatched junction nucleotides: 6. The germline gives CDR1 SGHRS, CDR2 YFSETQ.

This chain uses TRBV6-2 or TRBV6-3 with TRBJ2-4; no definite D call. V was trimmed by 4 bases and J by 2 bases, leaving 12 bases between them. The CDR3 contains 15 residues. Germline CDR1 MNHEY, CDR2 SVGEGT. The CDR3: CASSSVAATKNIQYF. Here the CDR3 DNA reads TGTGCCAGCAGTTCCGTTGCCGCGACCAAAAACATTCAGTACTTC.

The chain uses TRBV5-1 and TRBJ2-7; D assignment may be TRBD1 or TRBD2 (5 bases each). Trimming took off 1 base at V and 5 bases at J, with 16 bases between the two ends. Germline CDR1 reads SGHRS; CDR2 reads YFSETQ. There are 15 residues in the CDR3. The CDR3 DNA reads as TGCGCCAGCAGCTTGTCCGGGGACGCTTTCAACGAGCAGTACTTC. Its protein product is CASSLSGDAFNEQYF.

This clonotype was seen only a few times. The genes are TRBV6-5 and TRBJ2-7; D unresolved. The V gene's germline CDR1 is MNHEY and CDR2 SVGAGI. V dropped 8 bases and J dropped 6 bases, with 14 bases sitting between them. The CDR3 sequence is 12 residues long. CDR3 amino acids: CASSTSPREQYF. The DNA of the CDR3 is TGTGCCAGCTCAACCTCCCCTCGCGAGCAGTACTTC.

J is TRBJ1-5 and V is TRBV7-9, with D possibly matching TRBD1 (5 bases). This CDR3 region has 14 residues. Germline V gene lookup returns CDR1 SEHNR and CDR2 FQNEAQ (reference sequence). Trimming left V 1 base short and J 3 bases short, with 7 bases between. The CDR3 protein is CASSLEDTNQPQHF. In DNA, the CDR3 is TGTGCCAGCAGCTTAGAGGACACCAATCAGCCCCAGCATTTT.

In this sample, this clonotype turned up a few times. The V call is TRBV29-1, the J call TRBJ2-5; 8 bases line up with TRBD1. The CDR3 runs 13 residues. The junction had 5 bases not matched to a gene; V was cut back by 4 bases and J by 4 bases. The germline V gene encodes CDR1 SQVTM and CDR2 ANQGSEA. The CDR3 region has the DNA TGCAGCGTTGGACAGGGGAACGGAGAGACCCAGTACTTC. Its translation is CSVGQGNGETQYF.

The sample holds a few counts of this clonotype. This chain connects TRBV15 to TRBJ2-2, with a weak D call TRBD1 (6 bases). Trimming took 2 bases from V and 2 from J, leaving 9 bases between them. Germline CDR1 is LNHNV and CDR2 is YYDKDF (reference sequence). The CDR3 sequence is 15 residues long. CDR3 residues: CATSRMTGNTGELFF. The CDR3 DNA sequence: TGTGCCACCAGCAGAATGACAGGAAACACCGGGGAGCTGTTTTTT.

The V call is TRBV6-2 or TRBV6-3, the J call TRBJ2-7, with D possibly TRBD1 on 6 matching bases. V shed 6 bases and J shed 3 bases, with 18 bases lying between them. The CDR3 loop spans 15 amino acids. Germline values: CDR1 MNHEY, CDR2 SVGEGT. For the CDR3, the DNA is TGTGCCAGCAGCCCTCCATATGACAGGAGCTACGAGCAGTACTTC. Translation gives CASSPPYDRSYEQYF.

This chain links TRBV19 with TRBJ1-5; 11 bases agree with TRBD1. V was clipped by 7 bases and J by 6 bases; unmatched bases: 8. CDR3 length equals 15 residues. Looked up from germline, CDR1 is LNHDA and CDR2 is SQIVND (reference sequence). In DNA, the CDR3 is TGTGCCAGTATGGACGGGACAGGGGGGCTTCAGCCCCAGCATTTT. It yields the protein CASMDGTGGLQPQHF.

V gene TRBV30 combines with J gene TRBJ2-1, with 13 bases fitting TRBD2. The V gene end was trimmed by 5 bases and the J gene end by 4 bases; junction bases not matched to a gene: 2. Germline values: CDR1 GTSNPN, CDR2 SVGIG (reference sequence). The CDR3 is 14 residues long. This CDR3 is CAWSTSGGYNEQFF. CDR3 nucleotide sequence: TGTGCCTGGTCGACTAGCGGGGGGTACAATGAGCAGTTCTTC.

The chain couples TRBV6-6 to TRBJ2-7; 9 bases fit TRBD2. CDR1 MNHNY and CDR2 SVGAGI come from the germline V gene (reference sequence). V dropped 5 bases and J dropped 0; count of bases not matched to a gene: 11. The CDR3 totals 17 residues. The CDR3 DNA follows: TGTGCCAGCAGTCCACTACCGCTAGCGGGGCTCTCCTACGAGCAGTACTTC. Its translation: CASSPLPLAGLSYEQYF.

The CDR3 DNA reads as TGTGCCAGCAGCTTGCAGAACGGATATGGCTACACCTTC. This encodes CASSLQNGYGYTF. The chain recombines TRBV7-9 with TRBJ1-2; D unresolved. The CDR3 loop spans 13 amino acids. CDR1 and CDR2 from the germline V gene are SEHNR and FQNEAQ (reference sequence). V dropped 3 bases and J dropped 5 bases, with 10 bases sitting between them.

The rearrangement joins TRBV20-1 to TRBJ2-5; TRBD2 might be the D (7 bases). Trimming shortened V by 8 bases and J by 2 bases, and 21 bases separated the two germline ends. Germline CDR1 DFQATT, CDR2 SNEGSKA (reference sequence). This CDR3 is 15 amino acids long. As DNA, the CDR3 is TGCAGTCCACTAAAGGGGGGGTCCGGACAAGAGACCCAGTACTTC. It specifies CSPLKGGSGQETQYF.

The chain uses TRBV3-1 and TRBJ1-6, with TRBD1 identical over 9 bases. The germline gives CDR1 LGHDT, CDR2 YNNKEL (reference sequence). The CDR3 spans 13 residues. The J segment lost 8 bases and the V segment lost 8 bases, leaving 4 bases of the junction unmatched. The CDR3 reads CASGRTGDSPLHF. CDR3 coding DNA: TGTGCCAGCGGACGGACAGGGGATTCACCCCTCCACTTT. The full variable domain, in which reference TRBV3-1 and TRBJ1-6 provide the parts outside the CDR3, is DTAVSQTPKYLVTQMGNDKSIKCEQNLGHDTMYWYKQDSKKFLKIMFSYNNKELIINETVPNRFSPKSPDKAHLNLHINSLELGDSAVYFCASGRTGDSPLHFGNGTRLTVT.

This clonotype has more than one count but fewer than ten. This chain connects TRBV6-6 to TRBJ1-1; unclear D gene. CDR3 length: 15 amino acids. Germline values: CDR1 MNHNY, CDR2 SVGAGI (reference sequence). V lost 5 bases and J lost 0, with 13 bases in between. CDR3 region: CASSKYGRMNTEAFF. The CDR3 nucleotides are TGTGCCAGCAGTAAGTATGGACGGATGAACACTGAAGCTTTCTTT.

This clonotype was picked up a small number of times. The rearrangement links TRBV7-9 to TRBJ1-1; D gene ambiguous. Trimming pared 3 bases from V and 0 bases from J, leaving 11 bases between. The CDR3 runs 15 residues. Per the germline V gene, CDR1 is SEHNR and CDR2 is FQNEAQ (reference sequence). CDR3 nucleotide sequence: TGTGCCAGCAGCTTTGAGTCTCCCATGAACACTGAAGCTTTCTTT. It yields the protein CASSFESPMNTEAFF.

This clonotype was found a few times. This chain uses TRBV10-2 with TRBJ2-7, with 9 bases lining up with TRBD1. The length of the CDR3 is 16 residues. The germline V gene has CDR1 WSHSY and CDR2 SAAADI. The V and J ends lost 4 bases and 0 bases, in that order; junction bases with no gene match: 7. CDR3 bases: TGCGCCAGCAGTGGGCAGAACAGGGGGCACTCCTACGAGCAGTACTTC. Protein: CASSGQNRGHSYEQYF.

V and J are TRBV5-6 and TRBJ1-1, with no clear D. Germline CDR1 SGHDT, CDR2 YYEEEE. V lost 1 base and J 1 base, leaving 11 bases between the germline ends. The CDR3 has 15 amino acids. CDR3 sequence: CASSLWADTNTEAFF. For the CDR3, the DNA is TGTGCCAGCAGCTTGTGGGCCGACACGAACACTGAAGCTTTCTTT.

This chain links TRBV5-4 with TRBJ2-3; TRBD1 aligns across 9 bases. Germline lookup yields CDR1 SGHNT and CDR2 YYREEE (reference sequence). Germline trimming cut 4 bases from V and 4 bases from J; bases unmatched to any gene: 7. This CDR3 is built from 15 residues. CDR3 coding DNA: TGTGCCAGCAGCCATCCCGGACAGGGGTCAGATACGCAGTATTTT. Residues: CASSHPGQGSDTQYF.

The V gene is TRBV29-1, the J gene TRBJ2-1; 9 nucleotides line up with TRBD1. The CDR3 is 14 amino acids. Germline assignment: CDR1 SQVTM and CDR2 ANQGSEA. Unmatched junction bases numbered 2, after V lost 2 bases and J lost 3 bases. The CDR3 DNA reads TGCAGCGTTGAAAGGGGACAGGGCTACAATGAGCAGTTCTTC. It yields the protein CSVERGQGYNEQFF.